This T cell receptor (beta chain) was sequenced for a study of glioma-infiltrating T cells after dendritic cell vaccination. Time point specified: after dendritic cell vaccination, including at tumor progression/relapse. Patients had residual fresh-frozen tumor tissue and more than two years of survival data. No glioblastoma patient carried an isocitrate dehydrogenase mutation. Amplification used 60 V beta primers and 13 J beta primers. Profiling relied on immunoSEQ multiplex PCR, and the TCRdb table lists in-frame clones only, not all of them. The sample lists 85,000 to 100,000 clones; 80% were seen once. Trimming stripped 2 bases from V and 4 bases from J, with 12 bases between. The CDR3 spans 15 residues. Germline CDR1 ENHRY, CDR2 SYGVKD. This clone showed up just a few times.

Specimen: blood, collected after dendritic cell vaccination. The gene calls are TRBV10-3 and TRBJ1-3; weak D call: TRBD1 (6 bases). The clonotype originates from a human donor with glioblastoma. DNA of the CDR3: TGTGCCATCAGTGAGGTCACAGGGCCAGGAAACACCATATATTTT. It encodes CAISEVTGPGNTIYF.